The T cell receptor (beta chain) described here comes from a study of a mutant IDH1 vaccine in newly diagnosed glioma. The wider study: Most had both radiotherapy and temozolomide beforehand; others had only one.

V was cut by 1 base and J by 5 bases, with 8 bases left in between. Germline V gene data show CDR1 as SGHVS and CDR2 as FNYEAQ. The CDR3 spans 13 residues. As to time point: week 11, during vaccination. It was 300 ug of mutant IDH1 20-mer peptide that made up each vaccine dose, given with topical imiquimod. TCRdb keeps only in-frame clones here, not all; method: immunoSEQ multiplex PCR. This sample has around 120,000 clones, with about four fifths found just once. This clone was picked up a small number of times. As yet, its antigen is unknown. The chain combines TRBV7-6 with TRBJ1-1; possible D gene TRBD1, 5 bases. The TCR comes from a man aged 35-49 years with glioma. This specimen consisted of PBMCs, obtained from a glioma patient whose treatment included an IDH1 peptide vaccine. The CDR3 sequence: CASSLVRVTEAFF. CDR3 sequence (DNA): TGTGCCAGCAGCTTAGTCAGGGTAACTGAAGCTTTCTTT.